The rows below give T cell receptor beta chains drawn from one sample of a study of patients and donors after allogeneic stem cell transplantation. MiXCR, applied by TCRdb to the RT-PCR reads, yields one record per CDR3 protein. The table lists about a million distinct CDR3 sequences, approximately 19% of them singletons. The specimen sequenced was blood, either unsorted or a sorted T cell fraction (not recorded which). The receptors derive from a human donor who was either an allogeneic HSCT recipient or a stem cell or donor lymphocyte infusion donor (not recorded which). It is not recorded whose cells these are; they may come from a transplant donor. The CDR3 runs from the conserved cysteine through the conserved F or W. Fields, in order: J gene, V gene, D gene, CDR3 protein. A D gene is named only where the DNA matches it firmly.

TRBJ2-2 TRBV6-5 . CASSSESNTGELFF
TRBJ2-5 TRBV3-1 TRBD2 CASSLTGTSRETQYF
TRBJ2-1 TRBV12-3/TRBV12-4 . CASSQTRNEQFF
TRBJ1-6 TRBV7-3 TRBD1 CASSSQGTGDSPLHF
TRBJ2-2 TRBV7-9 TRBD2 CASSLPRAGAVTGELFF
TRBJ1-6 TRBV9 . CASSPRKGRGSPLHF
TRBJ2-5 TRBV24-1 . CATGMGGETQYF
TRBJ2-4 TRBV5-5 TRBD1 CASSFGTGLAKNIQYF
TRBJ1-5 TRBV21-1 . CAINHRAYHPQHF
TRBJ2-5 TRBV12-3/TRBV12-4 . CASSGTSQETQYF
TRBJ2-7 TRBV21-1 . CASSNSPPGHLTYEQYF
TRBJ2-5 TRBV5-1 . CASSLASEIQETQYF
TRBJ2-7 TRBV7-2 . CASSSYGQWSYEQYF
TRBJ2-7 TRBV21-1 . CASSRGWVAGELYEQYF
TRBJ1-5 TRBV12-5 TRBD1 CASGLVPDRGRRQPQHF
TRBJ1-4 TRBV2 TRBD1 CASSEEDRGNEKLFF
TRBJ1-2 TRBV20-1 . CSATVRERSNYGYTF
TRBJ2-2 TRBV18 . CASSPNRRVANTGELFF
TRBJ2-7 TRBV29-1 TRBD2 CSVEREGTSPYEQYF
TRBJ2-3 TRBV20-1 TRBD1 CSAARVTGADTQYF
TRBJ1-5 TRBV13 TRBD1 CASTFGQGDNQPQHF